Listed here is a single T cell receptor beta chain. Its antigen is not known. Random hexamers were used to reverse transcribe roughly 0.5 to 1 ug of RNA. Via MiXCR, TCRdb re-called the immunoSEQ multiplex PCR reads, giving one row per CDR3 protein. The sample has around 79,000 distinct CDR3 sequences, roughly 94% seen once. After removal of 6 bases from V and 8 bases from J, the junction contained 11 bases not matched to a gene. This CDR3 has 14 residues. The data belong to a study of CD8 T cells in Susac syndrome. Study-level findings and limits: Susac CD8+ cells expanded clonally the most in TEMRA cells and in active patients.

The sequence came from a human donor with Susac syndrome. Sequences were obtained from CD8+ T cells from PBMCs. The chain employs TRBV12-3 or TRBV12-4 and TRBJ1-2; TRBD1 agrees at 8 bases. CDR3 region: CASRPLGQGVGYTF. DNA for the CDR3: TGTGCCAGCAGACCACTAGGACAGGGAGTCGGCTACACCTTC.